Each of the 11 T cell receptor beta chains below was sequenced from the same sample in a study of OX40 agonist ivuxolimab in advanced cancers. Sequenced by immunoSEQ multiplex PCR; TCRdb stores in-frame clones only, minus some. Counted here are around 88,000 clones, 92% occurring once; the ten biggest clones make up around 0.5%. Sample: CD4+ or CD8+ T cells sorted from blood, taken in a trial of the OX40 agonist ivuxolimab. Receptors originate from an adult with an advanced solid tumor such as melanoma, head and neck, liver or kidney cancer.

This clone was counted a few times. J is TRBJ1-1 and V is TRBV30; D is unresolved. V lost 2 bases and J 2 bases, leaving 6 bases between the germline ends. The germline gives CDR1 GTSNPN, CDR2 SVGIG (reference sequence). CDR3 length: 12 residues. The CDR3 nucleotides are TGTGCCTGGAGTTCCAGAAACACTGAAGCTTTCTTT. This sequence encodes CAWSSRNTEAFF.

V usage is TRBV6-1 and J usage is TRBJ1-3, with D possibly matching TRBD1 (6 bases). Trimming took 7 bases from V and 4 from J, leaving 17 bases between them. Germline CDR1 MNHNS, CDR2 SASEGT. The CDR3 totals 15 residues. This chain's CDR3 is CASKLNRVPGNTIYF. In DNA form, the CDR3 reads TGTGCCAGCAAACTGAACAGGGTGCCGGGAAACACCATATATTTT.

The chain has TRBV10-3 and TRBJ2-2; unclear D gene. This CDR3 has 16 residues. The V end lost 0 bases, the J end lost 1 base, and 9 bases lay between the germline ends. Looked up from germline, CDR1 is ENHRY and CDR2 is SYGVKD. The CDR3 DNA reads as TGTGCCATCAGTGAGTCTCACAGCTTGAACACCGGGGAGCTGTTTTTT. Translation: CAISESHSLNTGELFF.

The genes are TRBV18 and TRBJ2-1; TRBD1 agrees at 11 bases. CDR3 length: 15 amino acids. After removal of 3 bases from V and 8 bases from J, the junction contained 6 bases not matched to a gene. Germline lookup yields CDR1 KGHSH and CDR2 LQKENI. In nucleotides, the CDR3 is TGTGCCAGCTCACCCGGACAGGGGGCTATGGATGAGCAGTTCTTC. Translation: CASSPGQGAMDEQFF.

The chain is built from TRBV7-3 and TRBJ2-3; 11 bases are a match to TRBD2. The CDR3 contains 17 residues. The V segment lost 3 bases and the J segment 0 bases; nucleotides outside the gene matches: 5. CDR1 and CDR2 (germline): SGHTA, FQGTGA. The CDR3 sequence: CASSFPTSGGSTDTQYF. The CDR3 DNA reads TGTGCCAGCAGCTTTCCTACTAGCGGGGGTAGCACAGATACGCAGTATTTT. The full variable domain, with the rest looked up from reference TRBV7-3 and TRBJ2-3, is GAGVSQTPSNKVTEKGKYVELRCDPISGHTALYWYRQSLGQGPEFLIYFQGTGAADDSGLPNDRFFAVRPEGSVSTLKIQRTERGDSAVYLCASSFPTSGGSTDTQYFGPGTRLTVL.

The genes are TRBV6-5 and TRBJ2-7, with no clear D. The length of the CDR3 is 13 residues. Per the germline V gene, CDR1 is MNHEY and CDR2 is SVGAGI. V was shortened by 6 bases and J by 5 bases, with 14 bases between the two germline ends. The CDR3 DNA follows: TGTGCCAGCAGGGGGTTCGGGTTAGACGAGCAGTACTTC. It codes for CASRGFGLDEQYF.

The rearrangement links TRBV30 to TRBJ2-7, with 9 bases aligning to TRBD1. The length of the CDR3 is 13 residues. Germline V gives CDR1 GTSNPN, CDR2 SVGIG (reference sequence). J lost 7 bases, V lost 3 bases, and 7 bases had no gene match. CDR3 loop: CAWSSTGGWEQYF. CDR3 bases: TGTGCCTGGAGCTCCACAGGGGGCTGGGAGCAGTACTTC.

A remark on this clone: A much larger clone lies one base from this, so it may be a read error. V usage is TRBV25-1 and J usage is TRBJ1-2; D call uncertain. Trimming cost V 5 bases and J 2 bases, with 3 bases left between them. The length of the CDR3 is 11 residues. Germline CDR1 and CDR2: MGHDK and SYGVNS. CDR3 amino acids: CASSHNYGYTF. As DNA, the CDR3 is TGTGCCAGCAGTCACAACTATGGCTACACCTTC.

The CDR3 loop reads CASSRSTVSGNTIYF. In DNA, the CDR3 is TGTGCCAGCAGCCGATCGACAGTCTCTGGAAACACCATATATTTT. The rearrangement uses TRBV6-5 and TRBJ1-3, with D possibly being TRBD1 (5 bases). The CDR3 length is 15 residues. Germline V gene lookup returns CDR1 MNHEY and CDR2 SVGAGI. The V and J ends lost 6 bases and 0 bases respectively, with 12 bases between them.

The chain has TRBV6-1 and TRBJ1-3; tentatively, D is TRBD1 (6 bases). Trimming pared 7 bases from V and 0 bases from J, leaving 7 bases between. CDR3 length: 13 residues. Germline V gives CDR1 MNHNS, CDR2 SASEGT. The CDR3 loop reads CASKGGSGNTIYF. The CDR3 DNA follows: TGTGCCAGCAAAGGGGGCTCTGGAAACACCATATATTTT.

This chain links TRBV5-1 with TRBJ2-1; 9 nucleotides line up with TRBD2. Germline V gives CDR1 SGHRS, CDR2 YFSETQ. V shed 2 bases and J 4 bases; nucleotides not matched to a gene: 4. The CDR3 contains 15 residues. The CDR3 spells CASSFRTSAYNEQFF. The CDR3 DNA reads TGCGCCAGCAGCTTCAGGACTAGCGCGTACAATGAGCAGTTCTTC.